This T cell receptor (beta chain) was sequenced in a study of blood T cell repertoires in COVID-19. Study-wide background: COVID-19 samples from acute and convalescent phases originated in the United States, Italy and Spain. T cells, B-cell-depleted T cells, or PBMCs supplied cDNA or gDNA.

The CDR3 covers 16 residues. The J segment lost 0 bases and the V segment lost 5 bases, leaving 6 bases of the junction unmatched. CDR1 is SGHNT and CDR2 is YENEEA in the germline V gene. The data were produced by immunoSEQ multiplex PCR, yet TCRdb's version contains in-frame clones alone and is incomplete. Of about 470,000 clones detected, roughly 90% appear once; the ten largest clones hold 0.7%. Participant-reported clinical history was the basis for cohort assignment. This clone was seen once. The TCR originated in a woman aged 18-30 years who had recovered from COVID-19. The chain has TRBV11-3 and TRBJ1-3; TRBD1 agrees at 8 bases. The sequencing sample was made of PBMCs or T cells enriched from blood (not recorded which). In DNA form, the CDR3 reads TGTGCCAGCAGCACAGGACAGGGCCCCTCTGGAAACACCATATATTTT. This codes for CASSTGQGPSGNTIYF.